This is a list of T cell receptor beta chains from one sample in a study of T cells after yellow fever vaccination. TCRdb itself ran the 5' RACE reads through MiXCR, one entry per CDR3 protein. The table has 250,000 or so distinct CDR3 sequences, about 3.9% seen once. Sequences were derived from PBMCs, sampled 15 days after the yellow fever booster vaccination. These receptors all stem from a man aged 18 to 29 who received the YFV17D yellow fever vaccine. The CDR3 runs from the conserved cysteine through the conserved F or W. A D gene is named only where the DNA matches it firmly. Clone sizes are shown as once, few, many, or a class for an expanded clone.

length: 14
J: TRBJ2-3
V: TRBV7-9
size: many
D: TRBD2
CDR3: CASSLDGGEDTQYF
DNA: TGTGCCAGCAGCTTAGATGGGGGGGAAGATACGCAGTATTTT

length: 14
J: TRBJ1-1
V: TRBV18
size: many
D: .
CDR3: CASSPMTANTEAFF
DNA: TGTGCCAGCTCACCCATGACAGCGAACACTGAAGCTTTCTTT

length: 14
J: TRBJ2-5
V: TRBV20-1
size: many
D: .
CDR3: CSARRAAGQETQYF
DNA: TGCAGTGCTAGACGGGCTGCGGGACAAGAGACCCAGTACTTC

length: 16
J: TRBJ2-5
V: TRBV5-1
size: many
D: .
CDR3: CASRPDALARPETQYF
DNA: TGCGCCAGCAGACCCGACGCACTAGCTCGCCCAGAGACCCAGTACTTC

length: 13
J: TRBJ2-7
V: TRBV10-3
size: few
D: TRBD1
CDR3: CATRTGQAGEQYF
DNA: TGTGCCACCCGTACAGGACAGGCGGGCGAGCAGTACTTC

length: 13
J: TRBJ2-3
V: TRBV6-6
size: many
D: .
CDR3: CASSYGEQGTQYF
DNA: TGTGCCAGCAGTTACGGAGAACAGGGTACGCAGTATTTT

length: 14
J: TRBJ1-2
V: TRBV7-2
size: few
D: .
CDR3: CASSLGGGGSGYTF
DNA: TGTGCCAGCAGCTTAGGGGGGGGTGGCAGTGGCTACACCTTC

length: 16
J: TRBJ2-3
V: TRBV14
size: few
D: .
CDR3: CASSQLLRGSTDTQYF
DNA: TGTGCCAGCAGCCAACTACTTCGGGGGTCCACAGATACGCAGTATTTT

length: 15
J: TRBJ2-5
V: TRBV5-1
size: many
D: .
CDR3: CASSFTPTAEETQYF
DNA: TGCGCCAGCAGCTTTACCCCGACGGCTGAAGAGACCCAGTACTTC

length: 15
J: TRBJ2-5
V: TRBV27
size: many
D: .
CDR3: CASSLYFSYQETQYF
DNA: TGTGCCAGCAGTTTGTATTTCAGCTACCAAGAGACCCAGTACTTC

length: 15
J: TRBJ2-3
V: TRBV6-2/TRBV6-3
size: many
D: TRBD2
CDR3: CASSFSGGYTDTQYF
DNA: TGTGCCAGCAGTTTTTCGGGGGGGTACACAGATACGCAGTATTTT

length: 19
J: TRBJ1-2
V: TRBV6-6
size: few
D: .
CDR3: CASSYPNSPSLAGYDGYTF
DNA: TGTGCCAGCAGTTACCCAAACTCTCCGTCCTTGGCAGGGTACGATGGCTACACCTTC

length: 15
J: TRBJ1-2
V: TRBV7-9
size: many
D: .
CDR3: CASSSQGRTFYGYTF
DNA: TGTGCCAGCAGCTCCCAAGGACGAACTTTTTATGGCTACACCTTC

length: 17
J: TRBJ1-4
V: TRBV7-2
size: many
D: TRBD1
CDR3: CASSLAGGTGWSEKLFF
DNA: TGTGCCAGCAGCCTGGCGGGCGGGACAGGTTGGAGTGAAAAACTGTTTTTT

length: 15
J: TRBJ2-1
V: TRBV5-1
size: many
D: .
CDR3: CASSLVVGAGDEQFF
DNA: TGCGCCAGCAGCTTGGTGGTGGGAGCTGGCGATGAGCAGTTCTTC

length: 18
J: TRBJ2-5
V: TRBV5-5
size: many
D: .
CDR3: CASSLDWWDDPSEETQYF
DNA: TGTGCCAGCAGCTTGGATTGGTGGGACGACCCTTCTGAAGAGACCCAGTACTTC

length: 13
J: TRBJ1-2
V: TRBV7-2
size: many
D: .
CDR3: CASSFDTVGGYTF
DNA: TGTGCCAGCAGCTTTGACACCGTCGGGGGCTACACCTTC

length: 15
J: TRBJ1-3
V: TRBV12-3/TRBV12-4
size: many
D: .
CDR3: CASSLQGPTGNTIYF
DNA: TGTGCCAGCAGTCTACAGGGACCAACTGGAAACACCATATATTTT

length: 15
J: TRBJ2-1
V: TRBV20-1
size: many
D: .
CDR3: CSATPSVSSYNEQFF
DNA: TGCAGTGCTACCCCTAGCGTGAGCTCCTACAATGAGCAGTTCTTC

length: 14
J: TRBJ2-7
V: TRBV7-6
size: many
D: .
CDR3: CASSLGSSDYEQYF
DNA: TGTGCCAGCAGCTTAGGTTCTAGCGACTACGAGCAGTACTTC

length: 12
J: TRBJ1-1
V: TRBV11-2
size: many
D: .
CDR3: CASSFEQSEAFF
DNA: TGTGCCAGCAGCTTCGAACAGAGTGAAGCTTTCTTT

length: 14
J: TRBJ2-5
V: TRBV7-6
size: few
D: .
CDR3: CASNLRGVQETQYF
DNA: TGTGCCAGCAACCTACGAGGGGTACAAGAGACCCAGTACTTC

length: 13
J: TRBJ2-3
V: TRBV20-1
size: many
D: .
CDR3: CSASRDQSDTQYF
DNA: TGCAGTGCTAGCCGGGACCAGTCGGATACGCAGTATTTT

length: 14
J: TRBJ1-5
V: TRBV20-1
size: many
D: .
CDR3: CSASLGVDNQPQHF
DNA: TGCAGTGCTAGCTTGGGGGTTGACAATCAGCCCCAGCATTTT

length: 14
J: TRBJ2-2
V: TRBV7-7
size: few
D: .
CDR3: CASSLQGPTGELFF
DNA: TGTGCCAGCAGCTTACAGGGGCCCACCGGGGAGCTGTTTTTT

length: 15
J: TRBJ2-1
V: TRBV12-3/TRBV12-4
size: many
D: TRBD1
CDR3: CASTDGTGDYNEQFF
DNA: TGTGCCAGCACGGACGGGACAGGGGATTACAATGAGCAGTTCTTC

length: 13
J: TRBJ1-5
V: TRBV20-1
size: many
D: .
CDR3: CSARDKVNQPQHF
DNA: TGCAGTGCTAGAGATAAAGTAAACCAGCCCCAGCATTTT